These 2 T cell receptor beta chains were all obtained from the same sample, sequenced in a study of blood T cell repertoires in COVID-19. TCRdb's copy holds only in-frame clones and misses some; the assay was immunoSEQ multiplex PCR. The sample has about 120,000 clones, around 74% seen once. What was sequenced was peripheral blood. These receptors were obtained from a woman aged 55-69 years with acute or convalescent COVID-19.

This rearrangement joins TRBV6-5 to TRBJ2-3; tentatively, D is TRBD2 (7 bases). Germline V CDR1 and CDR2: MNHEY, SVGAGI. V dropped 3 bases and J dropped 0 bases, with 10 bases sitting between them. The CDR3 covers 15 residues. The CDR3 spells CASSYSGGSTDTQYF. For the CDR3, the DNA is TGTGCCAGCAGTTATTCGGGGGGCAGCACAGATACGCAGTATTTT.

V is TRBV5-1 and J is TRBJ2-7, with 7 bases fitting TRBD1. CDR1 is SGHRS, CDR2 YFSETQ, per germline. The CDR3 totals 14 residues. With V trimmed by 5 bases and J by 2 bases, 7 bases remained unmatched. CDR3 sequence (DNA): TGCGCCAGCAGTTACGGGACAGAGACCTACGAGCAGTACTTC. Residues: CASSYGTETYEQYF.